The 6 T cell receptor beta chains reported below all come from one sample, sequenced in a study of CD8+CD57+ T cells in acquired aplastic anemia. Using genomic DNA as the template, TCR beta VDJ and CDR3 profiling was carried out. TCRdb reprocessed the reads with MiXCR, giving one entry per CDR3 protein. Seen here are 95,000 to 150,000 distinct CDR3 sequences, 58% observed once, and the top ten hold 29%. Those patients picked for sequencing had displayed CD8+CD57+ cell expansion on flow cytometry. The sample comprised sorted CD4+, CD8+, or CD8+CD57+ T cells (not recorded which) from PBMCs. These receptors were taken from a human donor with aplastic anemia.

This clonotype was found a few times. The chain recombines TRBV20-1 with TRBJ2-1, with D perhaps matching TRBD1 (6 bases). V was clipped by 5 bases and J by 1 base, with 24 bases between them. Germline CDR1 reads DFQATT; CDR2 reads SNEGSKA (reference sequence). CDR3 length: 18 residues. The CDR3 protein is CSASTGDRGAGSYNEQFF. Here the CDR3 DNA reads TGCAGTGCTTCGACAGGAGATAGAGGGGCAGGGTCCTACAATGAGCAGTTCTTC.

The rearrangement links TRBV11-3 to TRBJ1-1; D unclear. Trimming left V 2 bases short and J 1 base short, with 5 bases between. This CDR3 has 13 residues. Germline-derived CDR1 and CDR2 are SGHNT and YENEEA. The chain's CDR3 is CASSLIANTEAFF. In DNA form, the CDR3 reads TGTGCCAGCAGCTTAATAGCGAACACTGAAGCTTTCTTT.

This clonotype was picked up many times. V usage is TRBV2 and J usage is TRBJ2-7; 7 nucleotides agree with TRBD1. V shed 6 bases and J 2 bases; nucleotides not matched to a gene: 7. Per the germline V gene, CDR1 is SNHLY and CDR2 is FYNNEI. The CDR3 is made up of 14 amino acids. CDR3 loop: CASRSLTGPYEQYF. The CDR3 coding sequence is TGTGCCAGCAGGAGTCTGACAGGGCCCTACGAGCAGTACTTC.

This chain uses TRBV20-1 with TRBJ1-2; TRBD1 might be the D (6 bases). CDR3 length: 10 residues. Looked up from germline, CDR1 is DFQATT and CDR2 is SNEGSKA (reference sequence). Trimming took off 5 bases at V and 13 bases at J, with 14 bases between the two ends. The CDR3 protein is CSALFRGTTF. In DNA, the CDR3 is TGCAGTGCTCTTTTCAGGGGAACCACCTTC.

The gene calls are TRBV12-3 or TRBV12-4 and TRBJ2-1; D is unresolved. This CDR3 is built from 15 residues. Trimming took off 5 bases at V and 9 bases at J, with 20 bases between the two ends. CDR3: CASSPVSVPGTEQFF. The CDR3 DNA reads TGTGCCAGCAGTCCCGTAAGCGTCCCGGGTACTGAGCAGTTCTTC.

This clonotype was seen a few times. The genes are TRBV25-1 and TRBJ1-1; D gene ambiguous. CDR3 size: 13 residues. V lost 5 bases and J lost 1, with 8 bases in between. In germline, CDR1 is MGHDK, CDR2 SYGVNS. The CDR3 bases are TGTGCCAGCAGTTTCGGGAAGAACACTGAAGCTTTCTTT. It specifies CASSFGKNTEAFF.